These T cell receptor beta chains were read from a single sample in a study of blood T cell repertoires in COVID-19. Profiled with immunoSEQ multiplex PCR; TCRdb holds only in-frame clones, not every one. The sample lists 55,000 to 70,000 clones; around 87% were seen once. Material for sequencing was peripheral blood. These TCRs come from a woman older than 75 with COVID-19, enrolled during active disease. Both conserved end residues are part of each CDR3. D genes are given only for firm matches. Size tells how often a clone was seen (once, few, many) or the class of an expanded clone, and some rows leave it out.

v_gene: TRBV4-1
abundance: .
j_gene: TRBJ2-3
d_gene: .
CDR3aa: CASSQEGGRRTDTQYF
CDR3nt: TGCGCCAGCAGCCAAGAAGGGGGACGCCGCACAGATACGCAGTATTTT

v_gene: TRBV30
abundance: .
j_gene: TRBJ2-7
d_gene: .
CDR3aa: CAWSPAAGQHYEQYF
CDR3nt: TGTGCCTGGAGTCCCGCGGCCGGACAACATTACGAGCAGTACTTC

v_gene: TRBV7-3
abundance: .
j_gene: TRBJ1-2
d_gene: .
CDR3aa: CASSLPGANYGYTF
CDR3nt: TGTGCCAGCAGTTTACCAGGGGCTAACTATGGCTACACCTTC

v_gene: TRBV11-1
abundance: .
j_gene: TRBJ1-1
d_gene: .
CDR3aa: CASSLVVANTEAFF
CDR3nt: TGTGCCAGCAGCTTAGTGGTAGCAAACACTGAAGCTTTCTTT

v_gene: TRBV7-2
abundance: .
j_gene: TRBJ2-2
d_gene: .
CDR3aa: CASSAGQINAGELFF
CDR3nt: TGTGCCAGCAGCGCGGGACAGATAAATGCCGGGGAGCTGTTTTTT

v_gene: TRBV19
abundance: few
j_gene: TRBJ1-1
d_gene: .
CDR3aa: CASSIHSQIEAFF
CDR3nt: TGTGCCAGTAGTATTCACAGCCAAATTGAAGCTTTCTTT

v_gene: TRBV6-5
abundance: .
j_gene: TRBJ1-1
d_gene: TRBD1
CDR3aa: CASSQPDRVSTEAFF
CDR3nt: TGTGCCAGCAGCCAACCCGACAGGGTGAGCACTGAAGCTTTCTTT

v_gene: TRBV19
abundance: .
j_gene: TRBJ1-1
d_gene: TRBD1
CDR3aa: CASRPVDRASNEAFF
CDR3nt: TGTGCCAGTAGACCCGTGGACAGGGCCTCCAATGAAGCTTTCTTT

v_gene: TRBV3-1/TRBV3-2
abundance: .
j_gene: TRBJ1-2
d_gene: .
CDR3aa: CASSQGRGVHGYTF
CDR3nt: TGTGCCAGCAGCCAAGGCCGTGGAGTCCACGGCTACACCTTC

v_gene: TRBV9
abundance: .
j_gene: TRBJ2-3
d_gene: TRBD2
CDR3aa: CASSSGGSDRTDTQYF
CDR3nt: TGTGCCAGCAGCTCCGGGGGGAGCGACCGCACAGATACGCAGTATTTT

v_gene: TRBV7-2
abundance: .
j_gene: TRBJ2-3
d_gene: TRBD2
CDR3aa: CASSFPSGGAGGSTDTQYF
CDR3nt: TGTGCCAGCAGCTTCCCTAGCGGGGGGGCCGGCGGAAGCACAGATACGCAGTATTTT

v_gene: TRBV27
abundance: .
j_gene: TRBJ1-2
d_gene: .
CDR3aa: CASSLSANYGYTF
CDR3nt: TGTGCCAGCAGTCTGTCAGCTAACTATGGCTACACCTTC

v_gene: TRBV19
abundance: once
j_gene: TRBJ2-2
d_gene: .
CDR3aa: CASTSGTNTGELFF
CDR3nt: TGTGCCAGTACGTCCGGGACGAACACCGGGGAGCTGTTTTTT

v_gene: TRBV7-2
abundance: once
j_gene: TRBJ1-3
d_gene: .
CDR3aa: CASSLDWTTGNTIYF
CDR3nt: TGTGCCAGCAGCTTGGATTGGACAACTGGAAACACCATATATTTT

v_gene: TRBV5-4
abundance: .
j_gene: TRBJ2-3
d_gene: TRBD1
CDR3aa: CASSLAFFRDSSTDTQYF
CDR3nt: TGTGCCAGCAGCTTGGCCTTCTTCCGGGACAGTAGCACAGATACGCAGTATTTT

v_gene: TRBV21-1
abundance: .
j_gene: TRBJ2-2
d_gene: .
CDR3aa: CASSWCFDPGNTGELFF
CDR3nt: TGTGCCAGCAGCTGGTGTTTCGACCCGGGGAACACCGGGGAGCTGTTTTTT

v_gene: TRBV21-1
abundance: .
j_gene: TRBJ1-3
d_gene: .
CDR3aa: CASSCRPDSSGNTIYF
CDR3nt: TGTGCCAGCAGCTGCCGACCGGACAGCTCTGGAAACACCATATATTTT

v_gene: TRBV2
abundance: .
j_gene: TRBJ2-6
d_gene: TRBD1
CDR3aa: CASSLDRAGANVLTF
CDR3nt: TGTGCCAGCAGTTTGGACAGGGCTGGGGCCAACGTCCTGACTTTC

v_gene: TRBV5-1
abundance: .
j_gene: TRBJ2-5
d_gene: .
CDR3aa: CASSIQGQFKETQYF
CDR3nt: TGCGCCAGCAGCATACAGGGCCAGTTTAAAGAGACCCAGTACTTC

v_gene: TRBV3-1/TRBV3-2
abundance: .
j_gene: TRBJ2-1
d_gene: .
CDR3aa: CASSQVASYNEQFF
CDR3nt: TGTGCCAGCAGCCAGGTAGCATCCTACAATGAGCAGTTCTTC

v_gene: TRBV6-5
abundance: .
j_gene: TRBJ2-7
d_gene: TRBD1
CDR3aa: CASSPRQGGYEQYF
CDR3nt: TGTGCCAGCAGTCCCCGACAGGGCGGCTACGAGCAGTACTTC

v_gene: TRBV29-1
abundance: .
j_gene: TRBJ1-2
d_gene: TRBD1
CDR3aa: CSVVVGGWGSGGYTF
CDR3nt: TGCAGCGTTGTGGTAGGGGGCTGGGGATCGGGTGGCTACACCTTC

v_gene: TRBV7-8
abundance: few
j_gene: TRBJ1-6
d_gene: .
CDR3aa: CASSLAPVNSPLHF
CDR3nt: TGTGCCAGCAGCTTAGCGCCAGTGAATTCACCCCTCCACTTT

v_gene: TRBV5-1
abundance: .
j_gene: TRBJ1-3
d_gene: TRBD1
CDR3aa: CASSIAQGAGNTIYF
CDR3nt: TGCGCCAGCAGCATTGCCCAGGGGGCCGGAAACACCATATATTTT

v_gene: TRBV7-6
abundance: .
j_gene: TRBJ2-5
d_gene: TRBD1
CDR3aa: CASSLAGQGFRETQYF
CDR3nt: TGTGCCAGCAGCTTGGCGGGACAGGGTTTCAGAGAGACCCAGTACTTC

v_gene: TRBV5-4
abundance: .
j_gene: TRBJ2-1
d_gene: TRBD2
CDR3aa: CASSSTSGGRNEQFF
CDR3nt: TGTGCCAGCAGCTCGACTAGCGGGGGGAGGAATGAGCAGTTCTTC

v_gene: TRBV19
abundance: .
j_gene: TRBJ1-6
d_gene: .
CDR3aa: CASSSSLAAAPLHF
CDR3nt: TGTGCCAGTAGTTCATCATTGGCCGCCGCACCCCTCCACTTT

v_gene: TRBV18
abundance: .
j_gene: TRBJ2-5
d_gene: TRBD1
CDR3aa: CASSPNAMDREETQYF
CDR3nt: TGTGCCAGCTCACCCAACGCCATGGACAGGGAAGAGACCCAGTACTTC

v_gene: TRBV10-3
abundance: .
j_gene: TRBJ2-2
d_gene: TRBD2
CDR3aa: CAISEAGADTGELFF
CDR3nt: TGTGCCATCAGCGAAGCGGGGGCCGACACCGGGGAGCTGTTTTTT

v_gene: TRBV19
abundance: few
j_gene: TRBJ1-5
d_gene: .
CDR3aa: CASSIVRNTIGQPQHF
CDR3nt: TGTGCCAGTAGTATAGTACGGAATACTATCGGTCAGCCCCAGCATTTT

v_gene: TRBV4-2
abundance: .
j_gene: TRBJ2-4
d_gene: TRBD1
CDR3aa: CASSQGQGAKNIQYF
CDR3nt: TGTGCCAGCAGCCAAGGACAGGGGGCCAAAAACATTCAGTACTTC

v_gene: TRBV11-2
abundance: .
j_gene: TRBJ1-1
d_gene: .
CDR3aa: CASSLFRNTEAFF
CDR3nt: TGTGCCAGCAGCTTATTTCGGAACACTGAAGCTTTCTTT

v_gene: TRBV6-1
abundance: .
j_gene: TRBJ1-5
d_gene: TRBD1
CDR3aa: CASSDPRDREGNQPQHF
CDR3nt: TGTGCCAGCAGTGACCCCCGGGACAGGGAGGGCAATCAGCCCCAGCATTTT

v_gene: TRBV7-2
abundance: .
j_gene: TRBJ2-7
d_gene: TRBD1
CDR3aa: CASSSPGQHYEQYF
CDR3nt: TGTGCCAGCAGCTCCCCGGGACAGCACTACGAGCAGTACTTC

v_gene: TRBV11-2
abundance: many
j_gene: TRBJ2-7
d_gene: .
CDR3aa: CASSSLRGSYEQYF
CDR3nt: TGTGCCAGCAGCTCCCTGCGGGGCTCCTACGAGCAGTACTTC

v_gene: TRBV7-9
abundance: .
j_gene: TRBJ2-5
d_gene: TRBD2
CDR3aa: CASSQATSEETQYF
CDR3nt: TGTGCCAGCAGCCAGGCGACTAGCGAAGAGACCCAGTACTTC

v_gene: TRBV5-8
abundance: .
j_gene: TRBJ1-2
d_gene: .
CDR3aa: CASSLGHYGYTF
CDR3nt: TGTGCCAGCAGCTTGGGGCACTATGGCTACACCTTC

v_gene: TRBV19
abundance: .
j_gene: TRBJ1-4
d_gene: TRBD1
CDR3aa: CASVSAGGGKLFF
CDR3nt: TGTGCCAGTGTGTCGGCAGGGGGAGGAAAACTGTTTTTT

v_gene: TRBV7-9
abundance: .
j_gene: TRBJ2-1
d_gene: TRBD1
CDR3aa: CASSDRDRGRNEQFF
CDR3nt: TGTGCCAGCAGCGACCGGGACAGGGGGCGGAATGAGCAGTTCTTC

v_gene: TRBV5-1
abundance: .
j_gene: TRBJ2-2
d_gene: TRBD1
CDR3aa: CASSSGTGGDGELFF
CDR3nt: TGCGCCAGCAGCTCGGGGACAGGGGGCGATGGGGAGCTGTTTTTT

v_gene: TRBV5-1
abundance: .
j_gene: TRBJ2-5
d_gene: TRBD1
CDR3aa: CASTGTGGRETQYF
CDR3nt: TGCGCCAGCACCGGGACAGGAGGGCGAGAGACCCAGTACTTC

v_gene: TRBV3-1/TRBV3-2
abundance: .
j_gene: TRBJ2-1
d_gene: TRBD1
CDR3aa: CASSPPGQVEQFF
CDR3nt: TGTGCCAGCAGCCCGCCGGGACAGGTAGAACAGTTCTTC

v_gene: TRBV4-1
abundance: .
j_gene: TRBJ2-3
d_gene: TRBD1
CDR3aa: CASSQELDRGGTDTQYF
CDR3nt: TGCGCCAGCAGCCAAGAGTTGGACAGGGGGGGCACAGATACGCAGTATTTT

v_gene: TRBV7-2
abundance: .
j_gene: TRBJ1-4
d_gene: TRBD1
CDR3aa: CASSLARQGAPGEKLFF
CDR3nt: TGTGCCAGCAGCTTAGCACGACAGGGGGCGCCGGGGGAAAAACTGTTTTTT

v_gene: TRBV24-1
abundance: .
j_gene: TRBJ2-3
d_gene: .
CDR3aa: CATSDPSTDTQYF
CDR3nt: TGTGCCACCAGTGACCCCTCGACAGATACGCAGTATTTT

v_gene: TRBV7-6
abundance: .
j_gene: TRBJ2-5
d_gene: .
CDR3aa: CASSSAAPPRETQYF
CDR3nt: TGTGCCAGCAGCTCCGCGGCTCCCCCTCGGGAGACCCAGTACTTC

v_gene: TRBV6-2/TRBV6-3
abundance: .
j_gene: TRBJ2-7
d_gene: .
CDR3aa: CASSYLGARYEQYF
CDR3nt: TGTGCCAGCAGTTACCTAGGGGCACGCTACGAGCAGTACTTC

v_gene: TRBV28
abundance: .
j_gene: TRBJ1-2
d_gene: .
CDR3aa: CASSLGNYGYTF
CDR3nt: TGTGCCAGCAGTTTAGGCAACTATGGCTACACCTTC